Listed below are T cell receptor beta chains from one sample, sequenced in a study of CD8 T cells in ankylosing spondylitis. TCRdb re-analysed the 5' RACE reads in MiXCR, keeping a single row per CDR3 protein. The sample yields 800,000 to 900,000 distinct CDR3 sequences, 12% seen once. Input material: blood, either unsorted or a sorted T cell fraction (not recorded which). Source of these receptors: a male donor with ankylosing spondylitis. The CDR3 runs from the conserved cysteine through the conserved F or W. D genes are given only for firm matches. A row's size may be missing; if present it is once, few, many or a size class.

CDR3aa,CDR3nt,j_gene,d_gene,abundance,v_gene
CASSLRGVSGSPLHF,TGTGCCAGCAGCTTAAGAGGGGTATCTGGTTCACCCCTCCACTTT,TRBJ1-6,-,-,TRBV7-9
CASNYGTLNTGELFF,TGTGCCAGCAACTACGGGACCCTCAACACCGGGGAGCTGTTTTTT,TRBJ2-2,-,-,TRBV7-3
CASSFDPSLAGAYNEQFF,TGCGCCAGCAGCTTCGATCCCTCTCTAGCGGGAGCGTACAATGAGCAGTTCTTC,TRBJ2-1,TRBD2,few,TRBV5-1
CASSLGANSYNEQFF,TGTGCCAGCAGCTTAGGGGCTAACTCCTACAATGAGCAGTTCTTC,TRBJ2-1,-,many,TRBV7-2
CSAKKGTDPYEQYF,TGCAGTGCCAAGAAAGGGACAGACCCCTACGAGCAGTACTTC,TRBJ2-7,TRBD1,few,TRBV20-1
CASSYGSASTDTQYF,TGTGCCAGCAGTTACGGGTCGGCTAGCACAGATACGCAGTATTTT,TRBJ2-3,-,few,TRBV6-2/TRBV6-3
CASSYRDRAGYTF,TGTGCCAGCAGTTACCGCGACAGGGCTGGCTACACCTTC,TRBJ1-2,TRBD1,few,TRBV6-5
CATGRGAYEQYF,TGTGCCACAGGCCGGGGGGCGTACGAGCAGTACTTC,TRBJ2-7,-,few,TRBV15
CASSPRNTQETQYF,TGTGCCAGCTCACCACGAAACACCCAAGAGACCCAGTACTTC,TRBJ2-5,-,few,TRBV18
CASSYGQAVGGTQYF,TGTGCCAGCAGTTACGGCCAAGCCGTGGGTGGTACGCAGTATTTT,TRBJ2-3,-,-,TRBV6-5
CASSLNPPPSGAYEQYF,TGCGCCAGCAGCTTGAACCCACCTCCTAGCGGGGCCTACGAGCAGTACTTC,TRBJ2-7,TRBD2,few,TRBV5-1
CASSITPRTSVNEKLFF,TGCGCCAGCAGCATAACACCGAGGACGTCAGTTAATGAAAAACTGTTTTTT,TRBJ1-4,-,many,TRBV5-1
CSARRLAGTTDTQYF,TGCAGTGCCCGACGACTAGCGGGTACCACAGATACGCAGTATTTT,TRBJ2-3,TRBD2,many,TRBV20-1
CSATRLVYEQYF,TGCAGTGCTACTAGATTAGTATACGAGCAGTACTTC,TRBJ2-7,-,many,TRBV20-1
CASSLGTGPSPLHF,TGTGCCAGCAGCCTTGGGACAGGACCTTCACCCCTCCACTTT,TRBJ1-6,TRBD1,few,TRBV7-2
CSARSPGGPGNTIYF,TGCAGTGCTAGATCCCCAGGAGGACCTGGAAACACCATATATTTT,TRBJ1-3,-,-,TRBV20-1
CASSLVDSNQPQHF,TGTGCCAGCAGCTTAGTAGATAGCAATCAGCCCCAGCATTTT,TRBJ1-5,-,many,TRBV7-2
CASSSGLAESYHEQFF,TGCGCCAGCAGCAGCGGACTAGCGGAGAGTTACCATGAGCAGTTCTTC,TRBJ2-1,TRBD2,few,TRBV5-1
CASRPLGQGLGRYNEQFF,TGTGCCAGCAGACCCCTGGGCCAGGGGCTCGGTCGATACAATGAGCAGTTCTTC,TRBJ2-1,-,few,TRBV11-2
CASSLRDTAYEQYF,TGTGCCAGCAGTTTAAGGGACACCGCCTACGAGCAGTACTTC,TRBJ2-7,-,many,TRBV12-3/TRBV12-4
CASSYGGKQYF,TGTGCCAGCAGTTACGGGGGAAAGCAGTACTTC,TRBJ2-7,-,-,TRBV6-5
CASSLTGLLFF,TGTGCCAGCAGTCTAACGGGGCTCCTGTTTTTT,TRBJ1-4,-,many,TRBV12-3/TRBV12-4